The TCR beta chain described here comes from a study of cytomegalovirus exposure and HLA in healthy donors. Vbeta (60) and Jbeta (13) primers were used in the PCR. The repertoire was sequenced with immunoSEQ multiplex PCR; TCRdb's copy has only in-frame clones and lacks some. Among some 100,000 clones listed, roughly three quarters were seen once. CDR3 size: 16 residues. Germline V gene lookup returns CDR1 SGHVS and CDR2 FNYEAQ. Between the trimmed V and J ends, which lost 5 bases and 3 bases, there was a span of 18 bases. The sequence came from a male donor in good health and CMV-seropositive. The chain employs TRBV7-6 and TRBJ2-3; a weak D match, TRBD1 (6 bases). Sequencing was performed on PBMCs. Here the CDR3 reads CASSPQGPEGTDTQYF. CDR3 DNA: TGTGCCAGCAGCCCACAGGGCCCTGAGGGGACAGATACGCAGTATTTT.